This T cell receptor beta chain was captured by sequencing in a study of OX40 agonist ivuxolimab in advanced cancers. On the study more broadly: Eligibility rules accepted prior anti-PD-1, anti-PD-L1 or anti-CTLA-4 therapy, and 40% had some. The study, taken as a whole, reports: Fewer expanded clones were found on average in CD4+ than in CD8+ T cells. Low normalized T-cell clonal expansion was additionally recorded for some nonresponders.

Here immunoSEQ multiplex PCR was the method, and the copy in TCRdb shows in-frame clones only, minus some. Among under 85,000 clones, 85% were seen once, and the ten largest hold under 0.9%. Peripheral blood came from all dose cohorts at three timepoints. Regarding this clone: Antigen unknown.

This CDR3 spans 14 amino acids. The V gene lost 2 bases and the J gene lost 6 bases, with 10 bases spanning the gap. Germline V gives CDR1 SGHTA, CDR2 FQGNSA. Material: CD4+ or CD8+ T cells sorted from blood, obtained in a trial of the OX40 agonist ivuxolimab. The TCR was taken from an adult with an advanced solid tumor such as melanoma, head and neck, liver or kidney cancer. The V and J genes are TRBV7-2 and TRBJ2-2; D remains unclear. CDR3 loop: CASSLLPDPGELFF. CDR3 DNA sequence: TGTGCCAGCAGCTTACTACCCGATCCCGGGGAGCTGTTTTTT.